Listed here are 24 T cell receptor beta chains from one sample, sequenced in a study of cytomegalovirus exposure and HLA in healthy donors. The table came from immunoSEQ multiplex PCR; TCRdb's copy has only in-frame clones and leaves some out. The sample yields around 300,000 clones, about 86% seen once. The specimen sequenced was PBMCs. These receptors were obtained from a woman aged 18-29 years in good health and CMV-seronegative.

J is TRBJ1-1 and V is TRBV6-1, with 10 bases fitting TRBD1. J lost 5 bases, V lost 3 bases, and 6 bases had no gene match. In germline, CDR1 is MNHNS, CDR2 SASEGT. The CDR3 length is 15 residues. The CDR3 here is CASSDGQGVWTEAFF. The CDR3 DNA follows: TGTGCCAGCAGTGATGGACAGGGGGTATGGACTGAAGCTTTCTTT.

This chain connects TRBV2 to TRBJ2-5; D may be TRBD1 (5 bases). The V end was cut by 1 base, the J end by 5 bases, with 11 bases between. Germline V gene sequence: CDR1 SNHLY, CDR2 FYNNEI. The CDR3 totals 14 residues. CDR3 loop: CASSEGRVMETQYF. The CDR3 nucleotides read TGTGCCAGCAGTGAAGGCAGGGTAATGGAGACCCAGTACTTC.

The chain joins TRBV5-4 to TRBJ1-1; D is unclear. V was cut by 4 bases and J by 4 bases, with 20 bases left in between. Germline values: CDR1 SGHNT, CDR2 YYREEE (reference sequence). The CDR3 extends over 16 amino acids. The CDR3 is CASSELTRAAGTEAFF. CDR3 coding DNA: TGTGCCAGCAGCGAATTAACGAGGGCCGCGGGCACTGAAGCTTTCTTT. Together with reference TRBV5-4 and TRBJ1-1, the CDR3 gives the full variable domain: ETGVTQSPTHLIKTRGQQVTLRCSSQSGHNTVSWYQQALGQGPQFIFQYYREEENGRGNFPPRFSGLQFPNYSSELNVNALELDDSALYLCASSELTRAAGTEAFFGQGTRLTVV.

The V gene is TRBV4-1, the J gene TRBJ2-3, with 8 bases matching TRBD1. V was pared by 1 base and J by 2 bases, with 8 bases of the junction left unmatched. The CDR3 spans 17 residues. Germline CDR1 MGHRA, CDR2 YSYEKL. CDR3 sequence reads: CASSQGTGQGFTDTQYF. In nucleotides, the CDR3 is TGCGCCAGCAGCCAAGGAACAGGACAGGGTTTCACAGATACGCAGTATTTT.

The V and J genes are TRBV6-5 and TRBJ1-1; the D is unclear. Germline V gives CDR1 MNHEY, CDR2 SVGAGI. Trimming took 0 bases from V and 2 from J, leaving 10 bases between them. This CDR3 has 15 residues. The DNA for the CDR3 is TGTGCCAGCAGTTACTCTTCAGAAGAAAACACTGAAGCTTTCTTT. Its translation is CASSYSSEENTEAFF.

The chain links TRBV4-2 to TRBJ2-7; 7 bases are shared with TRBD2. V gave up 2 bases and J gave up 3 bases; unmatched junction bases: 7. The germline V gene encodes CDR1 LGHNA and CDR2 YNFKEQ. This CDR3 is built from 15 residues. CDR3 nucleotide sequence: TGTGCCAGCAGCCAAACCGGGGGAGGGGACTACGAGCAGTACTTC. Translating gives CASSQTGGGDYEQYF.

The V call is TRBV11-2, the J call TRBJ2-7; 9 bases are a match to TRBD1. The CDR3 has 15 amino acids. V lost 4 bases and J lost 5; bases outside the gene matches: 9. Germline CDR1 reads SGHAT; CDR2 reads FQNNGV. The CDR3 bases are TGTGCCAGCAGCTCCAACAGGGGGCGGGTCGACGAGCAGTACTTC. This translates into CASSSNRGRVDEQYF.

The chain combines TRBV19 with TRBJ2-5; 7 bases agree with TRBD2. Germline lookup yields CDR1 LNHDA and CDR2 SQIVND (reference sequence). V lost 6 bases, J lost 5 bases, and 12 bases stayed unmatched. The CDR3 extends over 15 amino acids. CDR3 sequence: CASRAPGGEGETQYF. CDR3 nucleotide sequence: TGTGCCAGTAGAGCTCCGGGAGGAGAAGGGGAGACCCAGTACTTC.

This clone was observed a few times. The J gene is TRBJ1-6, the V gene TRBV6-5, with 7 positions matching TRBD1. Germline V lookup: CDR1 MNHEY, CDR2 SVGAGI. J lost 5 bases, V lost 0 bases, and 4 bases had no gene match. The CDR3 length is 16 residues. The CDR3 reads CASSYSDRADNSPLHF. The CDR3 DNA is TGTGCCAGCAGTTACTCAGACAGGGCGGATAATTCACCCCTCCACTTT.

The chain is built from TRBV30 and TRBJ2-1; TRBD2 might be the D (5 bases). V gave up 5 bases and J gave up 0 bases, with 14 bases separating them. The CDR3 spans 15 residues. Germline loops: CDR1 GTSNPN, CDR2 SVGIG (reference sequence). CDR3: CAWAPGRSSYNEQFF. CDR3 nucleotide sequence: TGTGCCTGGGCCCCGGGAAGGAGCTCCTACAATGAGCAGTTCTTC.

This clone was seen a handful of times. The V and J genes are TRBV10-3 and TRBJ1-2; 11 bases match TRBD1. There are 16 residues in the CDR3. V lost 2 bases, J lost 7 bases, and 9 bases stayed unmatched. Germline V gene data show CDR1 as ENHRY and CDR2 as SYGVKD. CDR3 nucleotide sequence: TGTGCCATCAGTGAGCCGGACAGGGGGCGGATGGGTGGCTACACCTTC. Amino acids: CAISEPDRGRMGGYTF.

This clone occurred a few times. This chain joins TRBV6-6 and TRBJ2-7; 10 bases agree with TRBD1. Germline V lookup: CDR1 MNHNY, CDR2 SVGAGI (reference sequence). The CDR3 sequence is 15 residues long. After removal of 6 bases from V and 3 bases from J, the junction contained 8 bases not matched to a gene. The CDR3 coding sequence is TGTGCCAGCAGCCCTCTGGACAGGGGGATCTACGAGCAGTACTTC. Its translation: CASSPLDRGIYEQYF.

The gene calls are TRBV27 and TRBJ1-2; no firm D call. Germline-derived CDR1 and CDR2 are MNHEY and SMNVEV (reference sequence). V was clipped by 3 bases and J by 6 bases, with 14 bases between them. CDR3 size: 14 residues. CDR3 amino acids: CASSFAGEDDGYTF. The CDR3 nucleotides are TGTGCCAGCAGTTTTGCCGGGGAGGACGATGGCTACACCTTC.

This rearrangement joins TRBV9 to TRBJ2-2; 8 nucleotides line up with TRBD1. Germline CDR1 reads SGDLS; CDR2 reads YYNGEE. V lost 3 bases, J lost 2 bases, and 6 bases stayed unmatched. CDR3 length: 16 amino acids. In DNA, the CDR3 is TGTGCCAGCAGCGCCCGGACAGGGATAAACACCGGGGAGCTGTTTTTT. It yields the protein CASSARTGINTGELFF.

This clone was recorded only once. The rearrangement uses TRBV6-4 and TRBJ2-3; the D gene is possibly TRBD2 (7 bases). This CDR3 contains 15 residues. Trimming removed 6 bases from V and 5 bases from J, with 18 bases in between. The germline V gene encodes CDR1 MRHNA and CDR2 SNTAGT. CDR3 in amino acids: CASSDGGGGGDTQYF. The CDR3 DNA is TGTGCCAGCAGCGACGGCGGGGGCGGCGGAGATACGCAGTATTTT.

The rearrangement links TRBV11-2 to TRBJ1-2, with 7 bases lining up with TRBD1. From germline, CDR1 is SGHAT and CDR2 FQNNGV. Losses at the gene ends were 6 bases for V and 0 bases for J; bases not matched to a gene: 7. This CDR3 spans 15 amino acids. The CDR3 nucleotides read TGTGCCAGCAGGAAACTGGGACAGACTAACTATGGCTACACCTTC. It is translated as CASRKLGQTNYGYTF.

The V and J genes are TRBV7-2 and TRBJ2-7; the D gene is possibly TRBD2 (5 bases). With 4 bases removed from V and 0 bases from J, the gap between germline ends came to 10 bases. The CDR3 is 14 residues long. Germline values: CDR1 SGHTA, CDR2 FQGNSA. CDR3 sequence: CASSSGWGSYEQYF. The DNA for the CDR3 is TGTGCCAGCAGCTCGGGATGGGGCTCCTACGAGCAGTACTTC.

The CDR3 bases are TGTGCCAGCAGTGAACGAGGCGAGGGGGAGTTCTTC. The encoded protein is CASSERGEGEFF. The chain combines TRBV2 with TRBJ2-1; possible D gene TRBD1, 6 bases. The CDR3 spans 12 residues. The germline CDR1 and CDR2 sequences are SNHLY and FYNNEI. V shed 2 bases and J shed 14 bases, with 13 bases lying between them.

The CDR3: CASSQEEQRGDEQFF. Written as DNA, the CDR3 is TGTGCCAGCAGCCAAGAAGAACAAAGGGGCGATGAGCAGTTCTTC. This chain uses TRBV14 with TRBJ2-1, with D maybe TRBD1 (5 bases). Trimming took off 0 bases at V and 8 bases at J, with 14 bases between the two ends. This CDR3 comprises 15 residues. The germline gives CDR1 SGHDN, CDR2 FVKESK.

V usage is TRBV30 and J usage is TRBJ2-1; 9 nucleotides match TRBD2. CDR1 is GTSNPN, CDR2 SVGIG, per germline (reference sequence). The V and J ends lost 5 bases and 6 bases, in that order; junction bases with no gene match: 11. There are 15 residues in the CDR3. The DNA of the CDR3 is TGTGCCTGGGTCTTTCCCGGGACTAGCAGCAATGAGCAGTTCTTC. As protein: CAWVFPGTSSNEQFF.

The chain is built from TRBV7-9 and TRBJ1-4; 7 nucleotides match TRBD1. Germline V CDR1 and CDR2: SEHNR, FQNEAQ (reference sequence). CDR3 length: 14 amino acids. The junction had 8 bases not matched to a gene; V was cut back by 5 bases and J by 8 bases. In nucleotides, the CDR3 is TGTGCCAGCAGCCCACAGGGGCAGAACGAAAAACTGTTTTTT. Translation gives CASSPQGQNEKLFF.

DNA for the CDR3: TGTGCCAGTAGTATAGTGGGGCCTCCGAACACCGGGGAGCTGTTTTTT. It encodes CASSIVGPPNTGELFF. The chain joins TRBV19 to TRBJ2-2, with TRBD1 as a possible D gene (5 bases). The CDR3 runs 16 residues. Germline loops: CDR1 LNHDA, CDR2 SQIVND (reference sequence). V shed 1 base and J shed 0 bases, with 9 bases lying between them.

The chain links TRBV11-3 to TRBJ1-2, with a weak D call TRBD1 (5 bases). Germline values: CDR1 SGHNT, CDR2 YENEEA. This CDR3 region has 17 residues. V was clipped by 0 bases and J by 6 bases, with 20 bases between them. For the CDR3, the DNA is TGTGCCAGCAGCTTAGATTCGCGGGACGGGTATTCAAATGGCTACACCTTC. It translates to CASSLDSRDGYSNGYTF.

This clone was found once. V gene TRBV5-8 combines with J gene TRBJ1-6; D uncertain. V dropped 2 bases and J dropped 14 bases, with 11 bases sitting between them. This CDR3 is 12 amino acids long. Germline lookup yields CDR1 SGHTS and CDR2 YDEGEE. The CDR3 DNA is TGTGCCAGCAGCTTCGAGGCCGTCACCCTCCACTTT. Its protein product is CASSFEAVTLHF.